Listed below are T cell receptor beta chains from one sample, sequenced in a study of T cell responses to AZD1222 COVID-19 vaccine. The method was immunoSEQ multiplex PCR; TCRdb's version includes in-frame clones alone and lacks a portion of them. This sample carries approximately 150,000 clones, roughly 88% of them seen once, and the ten largest clones take approximately 6.2%. Here the sequenced sample was peripheral blood, taken 28 days after the second AZD1222 dose. The source of these receptors is an adult who received the AZD1222 COVID-19 vaccine. Each CDR3 is given with its conserved first and last residue. Fields, in order: CDR3 DNA, CDR3 protein, clone size, J gene, V gene, D gene. A D gene is named only where the DNA matches it firmly. Clone size, where shown, is once, few, many, or a class for clones that have expanded.

DNA: TGTGCCACCCGAAAGAGTCTTGAGACCCAGTACTTC
CDR3: CATRKSLETQYF
size: -
J: TRBJ2-5
V: TRBV28
D: -

DNA: TGTGCCAGCAGCCATGAGACAGCCAGCTATGGCTACACCTTC
CDR3: CASSHETASYGYTF
size: -
J: TRBJ1-2
V: TRBV5-5
D: -

DNA: TGTGCCAGCAGGCGGAGACGACAGGGGGCAGACGGCTACACCTTC
CDR3: CASRRRRQGADGYTF
size: -
J: TRBJ1-2
V: TRBV5-6
D: TRBD1

DNA: TGTGCCAGCAGTCAAATTCGCGGGGACTCCTACGAGCAGTACTTC
CDR3: CASSQIRGDSYEQYF
size: -
J: TRBJ2-7
V: TRBV6-6
D: -

DNA: TGTGCCAGCTCATCATACAGGGGTAATGGCAATCAGCCCCAGCATTTT
CDR3: CASSSYRGNGNQPQHF
size: -
J: TRBJ1-5
V: TRBV18
D: TRBD1

DNA: TGTGCCAGCAGCTTAAACAGGGCCTACAATGAGCAGTTCTTC
CDR3: CASSLNRAYNEQFF
size: -
J: TRBJ2-1
V: TRBV7-2
D: -

DNA: TGTGCCAGCAGTTTGGGATTAAATGAGCAGTTCTTC
CDR3: CASSLGLNEQFF
size: -
J: TRBJ2-1
V: TRBV12-3/TRBV12-4
D: -

DNA: TGTGCCAGCAGCTCGCTCCGGGATCCCAATCAGCCCCAGCATTTT
CDR3: CASSSLRDPNQPQHF
size: -
J: TRBJ1-5
V: TRBV7-8
D: -

DNA: TGTGCCACCAGTGATTTATCCAGGGGGCAGTTCTTC
CDR3: CATSDLSRGQFF
size: -
J: TRBJ2-1
V: TRBV24-1
D: -

DNA: TGTGCCAGCAGTCCAGGGAGTCAGCCCCAGCATTTT
CDR3: CASSPGSQPQHF
size: -
J: TRBJ1-5
V: TRBV12-3/TRBV12-4
D: -

DNA: TGTGCCAGCAGTTCCCCCGGAGGAGGGTCTGGCTACGAGCAGTACTTC
CDR3: CASSSPGGGSGYEQYF
size: -
J: TRBJ2-7
V: TRBV28
D: -

DNA: TGTGCCAGCAGCCCCCCGTACAGGGTCGGAAAAGCTTTCTTT
CDR3: CASSPPYRVGKAFF
size: once
J: TRBJ1-1
V: TRBV5-8
D: -

DNA: TGTGCCAGCATCGCTAGCGGGAGGGCCCAAGAGCAGTTCTTC
CDR3: CASIASGRAQEQFF
size: -
J: TRBJ2-1
V: TRBV2
D: TRBD2

DNA: TGTGCCAGCAGCTTAAGGGGGACCGGGGAGCTGTTTTTT
CDR3: CASSLRGTGELFF
size: -
J: TRBJ2-2
V: TRBV7-9
D: -

DNA: TGTGCCAGCAGCCGAGCTTGGGACAGGGGTACTACTGGCTACACCTTC
CDR3: CASSRAWDRGTTGYTF
size: -
J: TRBJ1-2
V: TRBV11-1
D: TRBD1

DNA: TGTGCCATCAGGCCTAGCGGGGGATTAAGCACAGATACGCAGTATTTT
CDR3: CAIRPSGGLSTDTQYF
size: -
J: TRBJ2-3
V: TRBV10-3
D: TRBD2

DNA: TGTGCCTGGAGTTCGGGGGCGGGCTACGAGCAGTACTTC
CDR3: CAWSSGAGYEQYF
size: -
J: TRBJ2-7
V: TRBV30
D: -

DNA: TGTGCCAGCAGCCCCTCTATGGGGTACGAGCAGTACTTC
CDR3: CASSPSMGYEQYF
size: -
J: TRBJ2-7
V: TRBV7-2
D: -

DNA: TGTGCCAGCGGTTCCGCGGGCTACACCTTC
CDR3: CASGSAGYTF
size: -
J: TRBJ1-2
V: TRBV28
D: -

DNA: TGCAGTGCTAGTCTGACACCGATTAGCTCCTACGAGCAGTACTTC
CDR3: CSASLTPISSYEQYF
size: -
J: TRBJ2-7
V: TRBV20-1
D: -

DNA: TGTGCCAGCTCACCTTCGGACAGGGATGAGCAGTTCTTC
CDR3: CASSPSDRDEQFF
size: -
J: TRBJ2-1
V: TRBV18
D: TRBD1

DNA: TGTGCCAGTAGTATGTCCGGAACAGGGTCCACCGGGGAGCTGTTTTTT
CDR3: CASSMSGTGSTGELFF
size: -
J: TRBJ2-2
V: TRBV19
D: -

DNA: TGTGCCAGCAGCACCCGTCGGACAGGGGGAGTCAATCAGCCCCAGCATTTT
CDR3: CASSTRRTGGVNQPQHF
size: -
J: TRBJ1-5
V: TRBV5-6
D: TRBD1

DNA: TGTGCCAGCAGCCCTGGACTAGCGGGAGGAAATGAGCAGTTCTTC
CDR3: CASSPGLAGGNEQFF
size: -
J: TRBJ2-1
V: TRBV3-1/TRBV3-2
D: TRBD2

DNA: TGTGCCAGCAAGGTGGGGACCTCCTACAATGAGCAGTTCTTC
CDR3: CASKVGTSYNEQFF
size: once
J: TRBJ2-1
V: TRBV2
D: -

DNA: TGTGCCAGCAGTTACCGGGGACTGGCCGGGGAGCTGTTTTTT
CDR3: CASSYRGLAGELFF
size: -
J: TRBJ2-2
V: TRBV6-5
D: -